The 13 T cell receptor beta chains reported below all come from one sample, sequenced in a study of blood T cell repertoires in COVID-19. TCRdb's table, derived via immunoSEQ multiplex PCR, lists solely in-frame clones and lacks some. In the table there are fewer than 200,000 clones, 80% to 90% of which are singletons. Sequences were obtained from peripheral blood. The receptors shown here come from a woman aged 80 or over with COVID-19, enrolled during active disease.

The chain couples TRBV3-1 (or the pseudogene TRBV3-2) to TRBJ2-1; no clear D. This CDR3 is 12 amino acids long. CDR1 is LGHDT and CDR2 is YNNKEL in the germline V gene (reference sequence). Deletions cut 1 base from V and 5 bases from J, with 3 bases between. CDR3 amino acids: CASSQVDNEQFF. The CDR3 DNA reads TGTGCCAGCAGCCAAGTCGACAATGAGCAGTTCTTC.

The rearrangement uses TRBV18 and TRBJ2-6; D gene unclear. The V gene's germline CDR1 is KGHSH and CDR2 LQKENI. The CDR3 totals 15 residues. Trimming shortened V by 4 bases and J by 2 bases, and 9 bases separated the two germline ends. The CDR3 loop reads CASSRRGTGANVLTF. In DNA, the CDR3 is TGTGCCAGCTCACGTCGCGGTACTGGGGCCAACGTCCTGACTTTC.

This sequence joins TRBV10-2 and TRBJ1-3, with 8 bases that match TRBD1. The V segment lost 6 bases and the J segment 7 bases; nucleotides outside the gene matches: 14. In germline, CDR1 is WSHSY, CDR2 SAAADI. The CDR3 sequence is 16 residues long. The CDR3 protein is CASSPNGQGVKNTIYF. CDR3 DNA sequence: TGCGCCAGCAGCCCGAATGGACAGGGCGTCAAGAACACCATATATTTT.

The chain combines TRBV6-5 with TRBJ2-7; TRBD1 agrees at 8 bases. V lost 8 bases, J lost 2 bases, and 5 bases stayed unmatched. CDR3 length: 13 residues. Germline CDR1 MNHEY, CDR2 SVGAGI. CDR3: CASSRTGPYEQYF. The CDR3 DNA is TGTGCCAGCTCAAGGACAGGGCCCTACGAGCAGTACTTC.

The rearrangement joins TRBV19 to TRBJ2-5; the match to TRBD2 covers 8 bases. This CDR3 region has 14 residues. The V gene end was trimmed by 1 base and the J gene end by 4 bases; junction bases not matched to a gene: 2. Germline V gene lookup returns CDR1 LNHDA and CDR2 SQIVND (reference sequence). CDR3 DNA: TGTGCCAGTAGTATAGCGGGGGGGAGAGAGACCCAGTACTTC. It codes for CASSIAGGRETQYF.

V gene TRBV28 combines with J gene TRBJ2-7; 12 bases are a match to TRBD1. Trimming removed 7 bases from V and 6 bases from J; junction bases left unmatched: 13. CDR1 and CDR2 (germline): MDHEN, SYDVKM. The CDR3 consists of 16 residues. The CDR3, as DNA: TGTGCCAGCACCCGGAATCCGGGACAGGGGGCGAGCGAGCAGTACTTC. Amino acid sequence: CASTRNPGQGASEQYF.

The chain is built from TRBV20-1 and TRBJ2-7; D is unclear. Germline assignment: CDR1 DFQATT and CDR2 SNEGSKA (reference sequence). Trimming removed 3 bases from V and 6 bases from J, with 15 bases in between. The CDR3 runs 13 residues. CDR3 in amino acids: CSASFASTREQYF. The CDR3 DNA sequence: TGCAGTGCTAGTTTTGCGAGTACTCGCGAGCAGTACTTC.

The chain couples TRBV18 to TRBJ1-5, with 8 bases aligning to TRBD1. Losses at the gene ends were 3 bases for V and 3 bases for J; bases not matched to a gene: 1. The germline V gene encodes CDR1 KGHSH and CDR2 LQKENI. This CDR3 comprises 14 residues. As DNA, the CDR3 is TGTGCCAGCTCACCGACAGGGGCCAATCAGCCCCAGCATTTT. Its translation: CASSPTGANQPQHF.

V usage is TRBV18 and J usage is TRBJ1-2, with TRBD1 as a possible D gene (5 bases). V shed 6 bases and J shed 1 base, with 12 bases lying between them. The CDR3 extends over 14 amino acids. In germline, CDR1 is KGHSH, CDR2 LQKENI. The CDR3 region has the DNA TGTGCCAGCTCCCCCCCGACAGATAACTATGGCTACACCTTC. Its protein is CASSPPTDNYGYTF.

Details on this clone: Other DNA sequences from this sample encode an identical CDR3 as well. The chain recombines TRBV3-1 (or the pseudogene TRBV3-2) with TRBJ1-2; no reliable D call. V was pared by 1 base and J by 5 bases, with 5 bases between. This CDR3 has 12 amino acids. The germline gives CDR1 LGHDT, CDR2 YNNKEL (reference sequence). This CDR3 reads CASSQGDYGYTF. The CDR3 coding sequence is TGTGCCAGCAGCCAAGGAGATTATGGCTACACCTTC.

This chain connects TRBV6-2 or TRBV6-3 to TRBJ2-1, with 15 positions matching TRBD2. Germline CDR1 reads MNHEY; CDR2 reads SVGEGT. The CDR3 runs to 15 residues. With 0 bases clipped from V and 9 bases from J, the junction kept 0 bases outside the gene matches. The CDR3 loop reads CASSYSGLAGGEQFF. The CDR3 DNA follows: TGTGCCAGCAGTTACTCGGGACTAGCGGGAGGTGAGCAGTTCTTC.

This chain joins TRBV5-5 and TRBJ1-1; 7 bases are shared with TRBD1. Looked up from germline, CDR1 is SGHKS and CDR2 is YYEKEE (reference sequence). The CDR3 has 14 amino acids. J was trimmed by 4 bases and V by 3 bases; bases with no gene match: 6. CDR3 nucleotide sequence: TGTGCCAGCAGCTGGGTCAGGGGGAGCACTGAAGCTTTCTTT. This gives the protein CASSWVRGSTEAFF.

The V call is TRBV4-3, the J call TRBJ1-1, with 8 bases that match TRBD1. The germline V gene has CDR1 LGHNA and CDR2 YSLEER. The CDR3 is 15 residues long. V shed 2 bases, J shed 1 base, and the junction held 3 bases outside the gene matches. CDR3 loop: CASSQLTGANTEAFF. The CDR3 bases are TGCGCCAGCAGCCAACTGACAGGGGCGAACACTGAAGCTTTCTTT.